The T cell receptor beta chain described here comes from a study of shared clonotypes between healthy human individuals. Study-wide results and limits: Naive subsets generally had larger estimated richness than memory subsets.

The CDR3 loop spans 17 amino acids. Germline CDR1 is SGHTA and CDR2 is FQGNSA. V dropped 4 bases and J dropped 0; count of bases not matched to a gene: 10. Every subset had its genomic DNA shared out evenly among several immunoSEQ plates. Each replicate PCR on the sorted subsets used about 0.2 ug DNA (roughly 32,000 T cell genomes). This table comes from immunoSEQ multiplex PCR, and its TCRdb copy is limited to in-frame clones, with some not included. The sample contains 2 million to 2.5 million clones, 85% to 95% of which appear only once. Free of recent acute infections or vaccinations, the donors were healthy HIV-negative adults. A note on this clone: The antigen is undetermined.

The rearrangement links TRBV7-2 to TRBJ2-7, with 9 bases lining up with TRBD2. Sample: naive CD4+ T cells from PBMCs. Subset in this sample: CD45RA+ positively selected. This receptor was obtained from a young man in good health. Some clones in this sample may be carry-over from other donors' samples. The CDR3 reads CASSSRGSGGYSYEQYF. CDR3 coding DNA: TGTGCCAGCAGCTCCCGAGGTAGCGGGGGTTACTCCTACGAGCAGTACTTC.